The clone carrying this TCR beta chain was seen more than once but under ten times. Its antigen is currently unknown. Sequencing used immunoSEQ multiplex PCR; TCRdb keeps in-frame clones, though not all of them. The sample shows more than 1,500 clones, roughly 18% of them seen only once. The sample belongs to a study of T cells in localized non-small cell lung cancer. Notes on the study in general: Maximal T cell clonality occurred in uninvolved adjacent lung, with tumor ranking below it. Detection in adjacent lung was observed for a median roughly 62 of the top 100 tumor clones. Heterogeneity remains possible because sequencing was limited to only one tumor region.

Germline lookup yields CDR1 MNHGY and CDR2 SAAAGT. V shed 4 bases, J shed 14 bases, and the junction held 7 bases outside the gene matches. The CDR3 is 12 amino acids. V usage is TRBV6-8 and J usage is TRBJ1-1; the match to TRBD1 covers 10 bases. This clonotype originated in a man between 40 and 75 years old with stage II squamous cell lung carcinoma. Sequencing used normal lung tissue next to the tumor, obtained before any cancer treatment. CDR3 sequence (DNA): TGTGCCAGCAGTTCGACCCCGGGACAGGGGTTCTTT. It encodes CASSSTPGQGFF.